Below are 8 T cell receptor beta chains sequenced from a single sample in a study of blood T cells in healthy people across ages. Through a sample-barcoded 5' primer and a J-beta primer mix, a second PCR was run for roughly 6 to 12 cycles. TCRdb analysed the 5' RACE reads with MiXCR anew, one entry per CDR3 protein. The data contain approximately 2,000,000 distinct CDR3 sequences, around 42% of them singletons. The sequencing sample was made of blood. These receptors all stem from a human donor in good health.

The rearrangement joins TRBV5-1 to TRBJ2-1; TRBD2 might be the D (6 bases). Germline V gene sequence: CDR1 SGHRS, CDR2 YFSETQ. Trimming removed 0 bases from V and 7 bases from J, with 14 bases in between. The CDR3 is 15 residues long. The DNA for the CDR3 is TGCGCCAGCAGCTTGGTTTTGGGGGGTCCAAATGAGCAGTTCTTC. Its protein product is CASSLVLGGPNEQFF.

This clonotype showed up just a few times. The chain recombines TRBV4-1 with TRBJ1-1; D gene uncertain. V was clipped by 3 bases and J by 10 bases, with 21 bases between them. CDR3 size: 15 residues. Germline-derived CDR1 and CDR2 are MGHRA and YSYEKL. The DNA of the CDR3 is TGCGCCAGCAGCCACACCATCGGGGTGAAAACGGGAGCTTTCTTT. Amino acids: CASSHTIGVKTGAFF.

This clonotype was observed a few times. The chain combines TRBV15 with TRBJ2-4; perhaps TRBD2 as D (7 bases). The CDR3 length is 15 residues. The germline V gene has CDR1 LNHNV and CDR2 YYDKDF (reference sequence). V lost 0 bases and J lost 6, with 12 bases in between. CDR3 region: CATSRDQGGANIQYF. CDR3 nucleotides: TGTGCCACCAGCAGAGATCAAGGGGGGGCAAACATTCAGTACTTC.

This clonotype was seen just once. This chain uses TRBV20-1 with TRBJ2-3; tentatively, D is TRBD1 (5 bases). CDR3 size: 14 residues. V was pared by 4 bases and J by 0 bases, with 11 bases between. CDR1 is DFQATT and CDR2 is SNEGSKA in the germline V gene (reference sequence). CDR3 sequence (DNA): TGCAGTGCTATCGACAGTACTAGCACAGATACGCAGTATTTT. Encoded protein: CSAIDSTSTDTQYF.

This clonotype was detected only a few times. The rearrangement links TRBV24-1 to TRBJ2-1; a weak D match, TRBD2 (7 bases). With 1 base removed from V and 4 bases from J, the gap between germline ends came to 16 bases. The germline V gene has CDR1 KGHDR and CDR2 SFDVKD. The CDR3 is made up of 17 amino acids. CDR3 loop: CATSDFREGEGYNEQFF. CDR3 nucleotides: TGTGCCACCAGTGATTTTAGAGAGGGGGAGGGTTACAATGAGCAGTTCTTC.

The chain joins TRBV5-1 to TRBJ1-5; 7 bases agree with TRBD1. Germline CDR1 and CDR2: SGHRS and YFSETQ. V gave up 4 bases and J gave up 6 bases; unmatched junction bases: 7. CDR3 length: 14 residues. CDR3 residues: CASSPQGVGQPQHF. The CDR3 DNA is TGCGCCAGCAGCCCGCAGGGGGTGGGTCAGCCCCAGCATTTT.

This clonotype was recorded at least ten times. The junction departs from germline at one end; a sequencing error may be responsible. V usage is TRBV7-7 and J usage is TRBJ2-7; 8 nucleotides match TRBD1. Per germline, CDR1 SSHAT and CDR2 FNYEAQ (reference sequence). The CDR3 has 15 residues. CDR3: CASSFGQGDTYEQYF. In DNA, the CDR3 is TGTGCTAGCAGCTTCGGACAGGGTGACACCTACGAGCAGTACTTC. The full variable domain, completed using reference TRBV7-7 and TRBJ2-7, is GAGVSQSPRYKVTKRGQDVTLRCDPISSHATLYWYQQALGQGPEFLTYFNYEAQPDKSGLPSDRFSAERPEGSISTLTIQRTEQRDSAMYRCASSFGQGDTYEQYFGPGTRLTVT.

The CDR3 nucleotides are TGCAGTGCCCGCGCGGGACTAGTCGAAGAGACCCAGTACTTC. Amino acids: CSARAGLVEETQYF. The chain is built from TRBV20-1 and TRBJ2-5, with 8 bases lining up with TRBD2. Germline values: CDR1 DFQATT, CDR2 SNEGSKA (reference sequence). The CDR3 runs to 14 residues. After removal of 6 bases from V and 3 bases from J, the junction contained 9 bases not matched to a gene.